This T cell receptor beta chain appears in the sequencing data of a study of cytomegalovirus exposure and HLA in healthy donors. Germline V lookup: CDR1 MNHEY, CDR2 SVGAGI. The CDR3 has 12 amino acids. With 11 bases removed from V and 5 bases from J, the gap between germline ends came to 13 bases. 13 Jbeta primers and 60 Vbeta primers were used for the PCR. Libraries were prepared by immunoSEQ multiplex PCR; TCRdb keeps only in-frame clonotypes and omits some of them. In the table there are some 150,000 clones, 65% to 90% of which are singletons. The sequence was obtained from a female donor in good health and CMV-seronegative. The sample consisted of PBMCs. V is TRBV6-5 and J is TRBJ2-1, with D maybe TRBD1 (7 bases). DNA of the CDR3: TGTGCCGCAGGGGGGAGAAACAATGAGCAGTTCTTC. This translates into CAAGGRNNEQFF.